This paragraph covers one T cell receptor beta chain sequence. Its target is unknown. This PCR relied on a set of 60 Vbeta primers and 13 Jbeta primers. Authors' methods: Roughly 12 million shared chains were among 80 million or so unique TCR beta chains counted in a later analysis. Method: immunoSEQ multiplex PCR; TCRdb's copy keeps in-frame clones and lacks some. The D gene and trimming were derived from the DNA, and the V and J assignments and clone size from that table. Among around 99,000 clones listed, around 77% were seen once. The CDR3 spans 15 residues. CDR1 and CDR2 (germline): SGDLS, YYNGEE. After removal of 3 bases from V and 5 bases from J, the junction contained 8 bases not matched to a gene. The sample belongs to a study of cytomegalovirus exposure and HLA in healthy donors. Study-wide results and caveats: In a later analysis, HLA-C alleles had the fewest associated TCRs, DRB1 alleles the most. Apart from CMV serostatus, no immune exposure information was available. What a later analysis reportedly showed was that an Asian-associated ancestry cluster had fewer N-insertions than the approximately 700-donor mean.

What was sequenced was PBMCs. This TCR was recovered from a young man in good health and CMV-seronegative. The rearrangement joins TRBV9 to TRBJ2-7; 10 bases map to TRBD1. Written as DNA, the CDR3 is TGTGCCAGCAGCGCCCCCGGGGGACAGGGGAACGAGCAGTACTTC. Translated: CASSAPGGQGNEQYF.